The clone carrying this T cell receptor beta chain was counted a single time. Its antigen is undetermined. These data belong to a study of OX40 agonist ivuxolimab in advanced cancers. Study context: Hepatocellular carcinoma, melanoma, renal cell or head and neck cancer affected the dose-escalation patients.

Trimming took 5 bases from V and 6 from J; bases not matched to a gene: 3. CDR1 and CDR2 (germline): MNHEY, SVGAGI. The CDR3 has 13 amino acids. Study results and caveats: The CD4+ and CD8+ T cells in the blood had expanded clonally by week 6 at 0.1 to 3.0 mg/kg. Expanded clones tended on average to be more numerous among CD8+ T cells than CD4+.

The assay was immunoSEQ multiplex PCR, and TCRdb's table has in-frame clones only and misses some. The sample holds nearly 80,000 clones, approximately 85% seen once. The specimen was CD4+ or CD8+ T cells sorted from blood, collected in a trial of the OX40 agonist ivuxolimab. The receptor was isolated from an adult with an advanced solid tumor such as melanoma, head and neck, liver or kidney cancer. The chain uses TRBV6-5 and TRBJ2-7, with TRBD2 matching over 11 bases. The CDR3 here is CASSPGTSGEQYF. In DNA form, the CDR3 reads TGTGCCAGCAGTCCTGGGACTAGCGGCGAGCAGTACTTC.